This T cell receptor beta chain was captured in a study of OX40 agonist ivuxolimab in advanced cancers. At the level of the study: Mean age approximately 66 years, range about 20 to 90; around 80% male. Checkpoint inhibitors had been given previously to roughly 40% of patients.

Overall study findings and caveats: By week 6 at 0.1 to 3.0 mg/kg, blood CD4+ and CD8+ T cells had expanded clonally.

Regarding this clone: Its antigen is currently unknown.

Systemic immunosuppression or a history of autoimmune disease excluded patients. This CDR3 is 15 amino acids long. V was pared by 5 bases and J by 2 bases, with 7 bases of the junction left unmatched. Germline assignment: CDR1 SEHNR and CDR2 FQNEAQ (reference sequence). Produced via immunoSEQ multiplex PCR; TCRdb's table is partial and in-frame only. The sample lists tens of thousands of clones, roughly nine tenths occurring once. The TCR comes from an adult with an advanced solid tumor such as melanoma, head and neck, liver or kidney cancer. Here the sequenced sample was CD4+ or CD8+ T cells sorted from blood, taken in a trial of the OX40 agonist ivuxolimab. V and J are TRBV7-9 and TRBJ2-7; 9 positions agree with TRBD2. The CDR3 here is CASSLGAGGAYEQYF. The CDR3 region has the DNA TGTGCCAGCAGCCTTGGAGCGGGAGGAGCCTACGAGCAGTACTTC.